This T cell receptor beta chain emerged from a study of regulatory T cells in long-lasting Graves disease. Study-level findings and limits: Patients with persistent disease showed a bias toward TRBV28, TRBJ1-2 and TRBJ2-5.

CDR3-region Arm-PCR and iRepertoire HTBI primers produced the TCR beta libraries. Using its own MiXCR run on the multiplex PCR reads, TCRdb lists one record per CDR3 protein. This sample has a few hundred thousand distinct CDR3 sequences, with approximately 18% found just once. On this clonotype: The target antigen is unknown.

Germline CDR1 and CDR2: SGHRS and YFSETQ. The CDR3 is 15 residues long. V gave up 4 bases and J gave up 6 bases; unmatched junction bases: 10. Time point reported: newly diagnosed GD, antithyroid drugs for less than 3 months. PBMC-extracted RNA yielded the TCR library. The data were also submitted as part of a second study, on T cells in Graves' hyperthyroidism and ophthalmopathy. That source adds: The definition of stable Graves' hyperthyroidism was no ophthalmopathy progression within 18 months. A 13 V-J model separated ophthalmopathy from stable hyperthyroidism.

This receptor was taken from a woman aged 25 to 39 with Graves disease. Material: peripheral blood mononuclear cells (PBMCs), obtained at new diagnosis, from a patient treated with antithyroid drugs. This sequence joins TRBV5-1 and TRBJ2-7; 10 bases match TRBD2. This CDR3 is CASSVTGTSVGEQYF. For the CDR3, the DNA is TGCGCCAGCAGCGTTACCGGGACTAGCGTTGGCGAGCAGTACTTC.